Listed below are T cell receptor beta chains from one sample, sequenced in a study of graft-versus-host responses after intestinal transplantation. Clones were sequenced by immunoSEQ multiplex PCR, and TCRdb holds only the in-frame ones, with some missing. The sample comprises around 100,000 clones, roughly 93% of which are singletons, and 0.9% to 1.5% rests with the top ten. These TCRs are of unknown antigen specificity. Sequenced material: unstimulated CD8+ T cells sorted from spleen or lymph node cells, taken before intestinal transplant. All receptors come from a human donor who received an intestinal transplant. Both conserved end residues are part of each CDR3. The D gene is left open where the match is weak. Clone size, where shown, is once, few, many, or a class for clones that have expanded.

>TRBV29-1|TRBJ2-1|.|TRBD1
CSVLTGANNEQFF
TGCAGCGTCCTGACAGGGGCGAACAATGAGCAGTTCTTC
>TRBV6-1|TRBJ1-2|.|TRBD1
CASSSRTGTLYGYTF
TGTGCCAGCAGTTCCCGGACAGGAACGCTCTATGGCTACACCTTC
>TRBV19|TRBJ1-1|.|TRBD1
CASSKTGANTEAFF
TGTGCCAGTAGCAAAACAGGGGCGAACACTGAAGCTTTCTTT
>TRBV19|TRBJ1-5|.|TRBD1
CASSITGGNQPQHF
TGTGCCAGTAGTATCACAGGGGGGAATCAGCCCCAGCATTTT
>TRBV9|TRBJ1-5|.|.
CASSPAGGSNQPQHF
TGTGCCAGCAGCCCGGCGGGTGGGAGTAATCAGCCCCAGCATTTT
>TRBV7-9|TRBJ1-5|.|.
CASSQDSNQPQHF
TGTGCCAGCAGCCAAGATAGCAATCAGCCCCAGCATTTT
>TRBV7-9|TRBJ2-7|.|.
CASSLVPEPYEQYF
TGTGCCAGCAGCTTAGTCCCGGAACCCTACGAGCAGTACTTC
>TRBV5-1|TRBJ1-5|.|.
CASISVGGQPQHF
TGCGCCAGCATCAGCGTAGGGGGTCAGCCCCAGCATTTT
>TRBV27|TRBJ2-3|.|.
CASSLAGQWGTQYF
TGTGCCAGCAGTTTAGCGGGCCAGTGGGGTACGCAGTATTTT
>TRBV7-9|TRBJ1-1|.|TRBD1
CASRQGAGTEAFF
TGTGCCAGCAGACAGGGGGCCGGCACCGAAGCTTTCTTT
>TRBV6-6|TRBJ2-7|.|.
CASGGGEAKAYEQYF
TGTGCCAGCGGAGGCGGGGAGGCAAAAGCCTACGAGCAGTACTTC
>TRBV30|TRBJ1-1|.|.
CAWSGGGTEAFF
TGTGCCTGGAGTGGGGGGGGGACTGAAGCTTTCTTT
>TRBV6-6|TRBJ2-3|.|.
CASSYSSGGRDTQYF
TGTGCCAGCAGTTACTCTTCAGGGGGGCGGGATACGCAGTATTTT
>TRBV5-4|TRBJ1-4|.|.
CASSLGGDNEKLFF
TGTGCCAGCAGCTTGGGGGGGGATAATGAAAAACTGTTTTTT
>TRBV6-4|TRBJ2-1|few|TRBD1
CASSDSTGDEQFF
TGTGCCAGCAGTGACTCGACAGGGGATGAGCAGTTCTTC